These T cell receptor beta chains were read from a single sample in a study of T cell repertoires in cytomegalovirus infection. These receptors' targets are unknown. A single record per CDR3 protein comes from TCRdb applying MiXCR to the reads. The data hold approximately 310,000 distinct CDR3 sequences, with approximately 25% observed a single time. Sequencing was performed on cultured PBMCs, taken from culture after CMV antigen stimulation. The receptors derive from a human donor in good health (CMV status not recorded). Some clones in this sample may be carry-over from other donors' samples. The CDR3 runs from the conserved cysteine through the conserved F or W. D genes are given only for firm matches. Not every row has a clone size; where given, it reads once, few, many or a size class.

D,size,J,V,DNA,CDR3
.,.,TRBJ1-5,TRBV27,TGTGCCAGCAGCCCTCAGGTCAACAATCAGCCCCAGCATTTT,CASSPQVNNQPQHF
.,few,TRBJ1-5,TRBV19,TGTGCCAGTAGTATTTGGGGAGATCAGCCCCAGCATTTT,CASSIWGDQPQHF
.,.,TRBJ2-3,TRBV4-2,TGTGCCAGCAGCTACCGACTCGGAGGGACTACAGATACGCAGTATTTT,CASSYRLGGTTDTQYF
.,.,TRBJ2-3,TRBV14,TGTGCCAGCAGCCATCAGGGAGCGGCCACAGATACGCAGTATTTT,CASSHQGAATDTQYF
.,many,TRBJ1-1,TRBV6-1,TGTGCCACCGAGGGGTCGAACACTGAAGCTTTCTTT,CATEGSNTEAFF
.,once,TRBJ2-5,TRBV9,TGTGCCAGCAGCGTAGGGACACGGGAGAGGCAAGGGACCCAGTACTTC,CASSVGTRERQGTQYF
TRBD1,many,TRBJ1-5,TRBV7-2,TGTGCCAGCAGCTTCGGACAGGGGGCTAATCAGCCCCAGCATTTT,CASSFGQGANQPQHF
.,many,TRBJ1-1,TRBV7-2,TGTGCCAGCAGCTTGTCCAGGGACACTGAAGCTTTCTTT,CASSLSRDTEAFF
.,few,TRBJ1-2,TRBV10-3,TGTGCCATCAGTGAGTCTCAAGAAGGACACTATGGCTACACCTTC,CAISESQEGHYGYTF
.,few,TRBJ2-1,TRBV12-5,TGTGCTAGTGGTTTGGCAAAACTAGGGGGAGGGCCCTACAATGAGCAGTTCTTC,CASGLAKLGGGPYNEQFF
TRBD1,few,TRBJ1-2,TRBV12-3/TRBV12-4,TGTGCCAGCAGTACCGGACAGGGATCTTTCGAGAGCTACACCTTC,CASSTGQGSFESYTF
TRBD2,.,TRBJ2-7,TRBV5-4,TGTGCCAGCAGCTTGGTTTTAGCGGGAGGCCACGAGCAGTACTTC,CASSLVLAGGHEQYF
.,few,TRBJ1-3,TRBV11-2,TGTGCCAGCAGCCTAGGGGCAAGGGGGAGCGCTGGAAACACCATATATTTT,CASSLGARGSAGNTIYF
TRBD1,many,TRBJ1-5,TRBV12-3/TRBV12-4,TGTGCCAGCAGTTTAGGCCAGGGGGGGTTACAGCCCCAGCATTTT,CASSLGQGGLQPQHF
TRBD2,once,TRBJ2-1,TRBV5-1,TGCGCCAGCAGCTTTGCCGACCGGGACTACTTAAACAATGAGCAGTTCTTC,CASSFADRDYLNNEQFF
.,few,TRBJ1-2,TRBV7-9,TGTGCCAGCAGCTCGGGACAAGGAGGCTACACCTTC,CASSSGQGGYTF
TRBD2,few,TRBJ2-2,TRBV19,TGTGCCAGTAGTAATTTACTAGCGGGCACCGGGGAGCTGTTTTTT,CASSNLLAGTGELFF
TRBD1,few,TRBJ1-1,TRBV4-3,TGCGCCAGCAGCCAGCTCCGACAGGGGAGTCGGAACACTGAAGCTTTCTTT,CASSQLRQGSRNTEAFF
.,many,TRBJ2-1,TRBV6-1,TGTGCCACCCACAAGAGGAGTAACAATGAGCAGTTCTTC,CATHKRSNNEQFF
TRBD1,.,TRBJ2-7,TRBV20-1,TGCAGTGCTACGGACAGGGGGCACGAGCAGTACTTC,CSATDRGHEQYF
.,few,TRBJ2-3,TRBV20-1,TGCAGTGCTTCTACAGGGACCCACACAGATACGCAGTATTTT,CSASTGTHTDTQYF
.,many,TRBJ1-1,TRBV28,TGTGCCAGCAGTTTCGGTCTCGGTCGCACTGAAGCTTTCTTT,CASSFGLGRTEAFF
TRBD2,.,TRBJ2-5,TRBV11-2,TGTGCCAGCAGCTTAGGGAAAGCGGGAGGGCCGGCGGAGACCCAGTACTTC,CASSLGKAGGPAETQYF
TRBD2,.,TRBJ2-3,TRBV6-1,TGTGCCAGCAGCCCATTCTCGGGAGGGCCCGCAGATACGCAGTATTTT,CASSPFSGGPADTQYF
.,many,TRBJ1-3,TRBV12-3/TRBV12-4,TGTGCCAGCAGCCGGAGTAGCTCTGGAAACACCATATATTTT,CASSRSSSGNTIYF
TRBD2,few,TRBJ2-1,TRBV27,TGTGCCAGCAGGCCAGGACTAGCGGGAGGATACTCAGTCCATGAGCAGTTCTTC,CASRPGLAGGYSVHEQFF
TRBD1,.,TRBJ2-7,TRBV29-1,TGCAGCGTTATCCCCGCCGACAGGGGGCAAGACGAGCAGTACTTC,CSVIPADRGQDEQYF
TRBD1,.,TRBJ1-5,TRBV7-2,TGTGCCAGCAGCTTAGCGACAGGGGGTTTACCCCAGCATTTT,CASSLATGGLPQHF